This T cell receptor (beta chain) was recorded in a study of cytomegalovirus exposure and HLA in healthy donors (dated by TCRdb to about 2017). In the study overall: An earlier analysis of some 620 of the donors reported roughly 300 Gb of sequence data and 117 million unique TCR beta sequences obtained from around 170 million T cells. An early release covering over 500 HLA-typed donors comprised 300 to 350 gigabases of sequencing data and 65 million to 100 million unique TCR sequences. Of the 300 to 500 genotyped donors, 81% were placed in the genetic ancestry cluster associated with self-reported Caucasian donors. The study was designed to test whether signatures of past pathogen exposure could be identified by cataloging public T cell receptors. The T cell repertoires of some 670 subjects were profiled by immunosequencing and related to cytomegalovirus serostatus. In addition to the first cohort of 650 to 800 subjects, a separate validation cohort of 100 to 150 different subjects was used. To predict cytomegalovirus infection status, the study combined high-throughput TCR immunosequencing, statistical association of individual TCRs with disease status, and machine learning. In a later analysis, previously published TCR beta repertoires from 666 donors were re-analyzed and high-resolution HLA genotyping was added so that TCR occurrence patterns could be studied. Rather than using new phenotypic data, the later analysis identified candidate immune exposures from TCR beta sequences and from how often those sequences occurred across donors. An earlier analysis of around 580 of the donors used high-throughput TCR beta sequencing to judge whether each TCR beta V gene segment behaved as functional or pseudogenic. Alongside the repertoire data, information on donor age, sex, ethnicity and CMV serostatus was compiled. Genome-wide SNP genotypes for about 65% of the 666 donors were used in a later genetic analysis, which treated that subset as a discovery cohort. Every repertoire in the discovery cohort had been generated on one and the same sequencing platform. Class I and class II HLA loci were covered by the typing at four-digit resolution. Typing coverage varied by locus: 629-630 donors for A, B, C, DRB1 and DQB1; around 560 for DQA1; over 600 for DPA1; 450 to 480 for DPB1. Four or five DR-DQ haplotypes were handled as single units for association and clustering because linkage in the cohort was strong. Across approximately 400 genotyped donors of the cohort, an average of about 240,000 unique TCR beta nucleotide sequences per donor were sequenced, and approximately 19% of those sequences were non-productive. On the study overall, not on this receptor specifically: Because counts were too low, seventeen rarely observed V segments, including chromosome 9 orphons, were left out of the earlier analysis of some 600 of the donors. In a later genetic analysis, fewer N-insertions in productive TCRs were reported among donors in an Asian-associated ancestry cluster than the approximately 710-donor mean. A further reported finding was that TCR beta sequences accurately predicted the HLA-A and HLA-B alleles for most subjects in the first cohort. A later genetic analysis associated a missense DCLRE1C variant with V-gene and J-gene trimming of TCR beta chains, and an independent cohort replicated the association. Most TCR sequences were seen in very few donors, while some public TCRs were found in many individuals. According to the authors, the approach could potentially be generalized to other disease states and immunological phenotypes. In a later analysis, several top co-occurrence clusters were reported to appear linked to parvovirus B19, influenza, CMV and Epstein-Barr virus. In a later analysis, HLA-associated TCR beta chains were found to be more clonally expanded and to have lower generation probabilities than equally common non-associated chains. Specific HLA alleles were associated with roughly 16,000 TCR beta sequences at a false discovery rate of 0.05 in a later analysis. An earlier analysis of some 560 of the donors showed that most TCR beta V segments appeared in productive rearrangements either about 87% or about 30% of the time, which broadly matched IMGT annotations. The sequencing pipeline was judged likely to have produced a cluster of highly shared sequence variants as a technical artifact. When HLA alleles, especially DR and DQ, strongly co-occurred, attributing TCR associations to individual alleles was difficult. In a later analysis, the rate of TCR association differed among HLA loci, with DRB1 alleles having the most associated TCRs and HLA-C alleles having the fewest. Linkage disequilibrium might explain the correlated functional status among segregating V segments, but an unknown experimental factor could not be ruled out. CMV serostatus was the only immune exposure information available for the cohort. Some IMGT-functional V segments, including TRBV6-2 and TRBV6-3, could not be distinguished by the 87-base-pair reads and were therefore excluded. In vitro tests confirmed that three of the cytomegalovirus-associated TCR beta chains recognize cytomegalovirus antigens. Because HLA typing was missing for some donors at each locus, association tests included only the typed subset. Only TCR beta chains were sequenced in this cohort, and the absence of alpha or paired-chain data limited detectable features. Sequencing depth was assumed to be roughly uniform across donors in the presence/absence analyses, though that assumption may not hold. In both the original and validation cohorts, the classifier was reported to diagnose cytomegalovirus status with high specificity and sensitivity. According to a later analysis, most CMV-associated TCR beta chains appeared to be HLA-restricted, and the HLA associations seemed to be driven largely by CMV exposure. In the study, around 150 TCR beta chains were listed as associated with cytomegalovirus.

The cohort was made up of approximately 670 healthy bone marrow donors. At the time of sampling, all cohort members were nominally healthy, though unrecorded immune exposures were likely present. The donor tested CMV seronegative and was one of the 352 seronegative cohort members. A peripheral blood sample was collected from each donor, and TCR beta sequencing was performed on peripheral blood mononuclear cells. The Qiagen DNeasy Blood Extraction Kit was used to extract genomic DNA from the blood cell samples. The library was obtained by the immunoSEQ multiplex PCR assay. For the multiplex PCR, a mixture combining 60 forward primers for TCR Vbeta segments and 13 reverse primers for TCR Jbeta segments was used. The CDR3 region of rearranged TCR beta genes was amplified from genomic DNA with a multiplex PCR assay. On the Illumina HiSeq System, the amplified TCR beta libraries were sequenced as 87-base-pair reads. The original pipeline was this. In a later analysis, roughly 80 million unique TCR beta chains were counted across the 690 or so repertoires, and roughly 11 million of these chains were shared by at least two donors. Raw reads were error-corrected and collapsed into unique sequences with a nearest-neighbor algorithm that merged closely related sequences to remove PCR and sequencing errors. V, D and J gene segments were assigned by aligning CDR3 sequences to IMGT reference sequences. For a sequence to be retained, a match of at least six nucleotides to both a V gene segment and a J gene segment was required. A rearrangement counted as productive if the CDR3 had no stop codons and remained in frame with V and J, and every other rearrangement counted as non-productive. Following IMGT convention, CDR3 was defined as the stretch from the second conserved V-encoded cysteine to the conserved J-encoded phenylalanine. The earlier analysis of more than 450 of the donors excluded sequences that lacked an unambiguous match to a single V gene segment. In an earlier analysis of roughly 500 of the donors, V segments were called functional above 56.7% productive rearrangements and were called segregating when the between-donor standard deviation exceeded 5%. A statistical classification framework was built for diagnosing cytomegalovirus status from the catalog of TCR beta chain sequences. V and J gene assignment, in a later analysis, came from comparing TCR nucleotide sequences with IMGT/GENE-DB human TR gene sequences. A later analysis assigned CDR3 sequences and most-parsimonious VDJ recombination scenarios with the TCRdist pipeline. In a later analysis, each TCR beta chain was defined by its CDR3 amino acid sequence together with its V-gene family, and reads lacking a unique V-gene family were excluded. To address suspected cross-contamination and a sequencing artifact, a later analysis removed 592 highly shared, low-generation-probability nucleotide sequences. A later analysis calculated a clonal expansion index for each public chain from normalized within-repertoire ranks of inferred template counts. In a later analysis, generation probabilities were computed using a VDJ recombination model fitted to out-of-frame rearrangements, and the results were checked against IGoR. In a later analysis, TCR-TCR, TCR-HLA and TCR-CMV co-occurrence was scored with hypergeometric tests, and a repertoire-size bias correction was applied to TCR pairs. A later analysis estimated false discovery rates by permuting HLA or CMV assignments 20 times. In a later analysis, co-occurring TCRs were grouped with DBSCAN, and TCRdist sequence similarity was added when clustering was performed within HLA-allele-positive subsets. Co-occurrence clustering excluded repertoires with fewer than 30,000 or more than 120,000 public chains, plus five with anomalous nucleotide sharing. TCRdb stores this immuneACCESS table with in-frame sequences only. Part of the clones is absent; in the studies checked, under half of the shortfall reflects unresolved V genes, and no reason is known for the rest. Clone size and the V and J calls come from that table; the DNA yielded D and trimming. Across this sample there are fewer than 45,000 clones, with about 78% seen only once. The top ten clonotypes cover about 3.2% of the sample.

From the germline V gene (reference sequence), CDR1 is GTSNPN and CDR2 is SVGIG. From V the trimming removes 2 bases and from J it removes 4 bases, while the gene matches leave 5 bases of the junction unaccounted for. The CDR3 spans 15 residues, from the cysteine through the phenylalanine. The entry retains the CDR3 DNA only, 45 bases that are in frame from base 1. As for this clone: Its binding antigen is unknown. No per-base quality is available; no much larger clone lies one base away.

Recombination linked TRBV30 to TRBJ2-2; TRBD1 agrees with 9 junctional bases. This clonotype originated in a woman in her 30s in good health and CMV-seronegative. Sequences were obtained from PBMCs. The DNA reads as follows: TGTGCCTGGAGTCCCGGGACAGGGCTCACCGGGGAGCTGTTTTTT. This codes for CAWSPGTGLTGELFF.